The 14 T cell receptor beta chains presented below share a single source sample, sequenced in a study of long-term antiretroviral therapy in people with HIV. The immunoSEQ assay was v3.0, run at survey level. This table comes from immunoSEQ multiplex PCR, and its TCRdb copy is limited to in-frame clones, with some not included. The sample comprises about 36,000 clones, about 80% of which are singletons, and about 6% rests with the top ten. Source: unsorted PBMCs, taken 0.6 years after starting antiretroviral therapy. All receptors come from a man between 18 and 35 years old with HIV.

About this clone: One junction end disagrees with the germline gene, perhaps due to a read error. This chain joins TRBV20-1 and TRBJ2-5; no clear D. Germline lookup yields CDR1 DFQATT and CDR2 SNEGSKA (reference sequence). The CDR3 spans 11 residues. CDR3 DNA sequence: TGCAGTGCTATATACCAAAAGACCCAGTACTTC. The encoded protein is CSAIYQKTQYF.

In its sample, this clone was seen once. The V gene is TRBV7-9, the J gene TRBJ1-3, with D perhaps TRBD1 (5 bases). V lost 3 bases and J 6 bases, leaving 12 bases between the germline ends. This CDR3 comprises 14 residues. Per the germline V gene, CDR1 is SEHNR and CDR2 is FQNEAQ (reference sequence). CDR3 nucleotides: TGTGCCAGCAGCTTTGCAGGGAGTGTAAACACCATATATTTT. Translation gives CASSFAGSVNTIYF.

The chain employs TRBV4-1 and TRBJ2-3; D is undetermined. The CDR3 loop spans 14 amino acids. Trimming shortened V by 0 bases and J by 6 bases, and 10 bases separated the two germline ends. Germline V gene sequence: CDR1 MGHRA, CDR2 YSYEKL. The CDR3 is CASSQERPTDTQYF. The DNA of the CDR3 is TGCGCCAGCAGCCAAGAAAGACCTACGGATACGCAGTATTTT.

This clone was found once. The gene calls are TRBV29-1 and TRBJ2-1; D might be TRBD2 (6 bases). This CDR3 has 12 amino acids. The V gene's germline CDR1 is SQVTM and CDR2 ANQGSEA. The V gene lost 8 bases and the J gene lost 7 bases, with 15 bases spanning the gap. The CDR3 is CSSRTGGNEQFF. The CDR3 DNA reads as TGCAGCTCGAGGACTGGGGGGAATGAGCAGTTCTTC.

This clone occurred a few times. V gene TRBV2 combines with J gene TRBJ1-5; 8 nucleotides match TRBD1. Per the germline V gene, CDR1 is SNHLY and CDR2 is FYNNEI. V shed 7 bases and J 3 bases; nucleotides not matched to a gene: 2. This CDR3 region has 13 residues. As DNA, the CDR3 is TGTGCCAGCAAGGGACAGGTCAATCAGCCCCAGCATTTT. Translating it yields CASKGQVNQPQHF.

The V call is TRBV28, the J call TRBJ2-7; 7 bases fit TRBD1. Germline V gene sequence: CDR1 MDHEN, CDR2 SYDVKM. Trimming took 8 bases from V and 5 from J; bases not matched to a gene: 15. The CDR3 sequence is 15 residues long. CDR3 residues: CASGRRTTGRHEQYF. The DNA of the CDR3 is TGTGCCAGCGGTAGACGTACGACAGGGAGACACGAGCAGTACTTC.

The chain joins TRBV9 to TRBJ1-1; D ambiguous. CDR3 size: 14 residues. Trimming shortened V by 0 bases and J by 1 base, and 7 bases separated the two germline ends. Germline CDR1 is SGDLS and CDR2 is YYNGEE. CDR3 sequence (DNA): TGTGCCAGCAGCGTAGCTTGGGGGAACACTGAAGCTTTCTTT. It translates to CASSVAWGNTEAFF.

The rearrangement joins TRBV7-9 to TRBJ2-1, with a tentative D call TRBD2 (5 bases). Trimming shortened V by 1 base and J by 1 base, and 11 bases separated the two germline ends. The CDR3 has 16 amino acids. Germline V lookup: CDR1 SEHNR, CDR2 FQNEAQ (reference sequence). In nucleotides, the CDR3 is TGTGCCAGCAGCTTAGGGGTACGGGGATCCTACAATGAGCAGTTCTTC. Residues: CASSLGVRGSYNEQFF.

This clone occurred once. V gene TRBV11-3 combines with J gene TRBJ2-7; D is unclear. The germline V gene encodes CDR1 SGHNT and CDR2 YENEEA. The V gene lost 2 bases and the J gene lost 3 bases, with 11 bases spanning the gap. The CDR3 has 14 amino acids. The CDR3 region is CASSLSGDDYEQYF. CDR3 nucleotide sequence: TGTGCCAGCAGCTTATCTGGCGACGACTACGAGCAGTACTTC. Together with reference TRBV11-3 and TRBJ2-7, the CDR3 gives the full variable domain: EAGVVQSPRYKIIEKKQPVAFWCNPISGHNTLYWYLQNLGQGPELLIRYENEEAVDDSQLPKDRFSAERLKGVDSTLKIQPAELGDSAVYLCASSLSGDDYEQYFGPGTRLTVT.

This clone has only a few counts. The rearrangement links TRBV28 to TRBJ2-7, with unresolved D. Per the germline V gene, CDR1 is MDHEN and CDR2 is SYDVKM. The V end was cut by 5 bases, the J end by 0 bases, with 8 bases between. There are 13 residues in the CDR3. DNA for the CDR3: TGTGCCAGCAGTGTGGCAGACTCCTACGAGCAGTACTTC. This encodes CASSVADSYEQYF.

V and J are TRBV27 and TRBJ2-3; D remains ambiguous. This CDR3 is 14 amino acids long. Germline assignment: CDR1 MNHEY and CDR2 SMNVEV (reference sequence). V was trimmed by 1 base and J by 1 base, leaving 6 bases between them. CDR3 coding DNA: TGTGCCAGCAGTTTATGGGGTCGCACAGATACGCAGTATTTT. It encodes CASSLWGRTDTQYF.

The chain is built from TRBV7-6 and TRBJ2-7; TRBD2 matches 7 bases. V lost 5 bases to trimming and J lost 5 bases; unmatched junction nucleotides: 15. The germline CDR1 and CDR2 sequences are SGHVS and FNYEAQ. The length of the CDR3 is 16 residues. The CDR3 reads CASSLLSGVSVDEQYF. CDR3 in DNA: TGTGCCAGCAGCCTCCTAAGCGGGGTATCGGTAGACGAGCAGTACTTC.

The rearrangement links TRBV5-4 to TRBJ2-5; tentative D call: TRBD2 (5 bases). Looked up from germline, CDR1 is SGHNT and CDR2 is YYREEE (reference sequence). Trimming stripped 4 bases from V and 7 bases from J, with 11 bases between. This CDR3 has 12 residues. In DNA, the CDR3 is TGTGCCAGCAGCCTAATTGAGGGGACCCAGTACTTC. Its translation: CASSLIEGTQYF.

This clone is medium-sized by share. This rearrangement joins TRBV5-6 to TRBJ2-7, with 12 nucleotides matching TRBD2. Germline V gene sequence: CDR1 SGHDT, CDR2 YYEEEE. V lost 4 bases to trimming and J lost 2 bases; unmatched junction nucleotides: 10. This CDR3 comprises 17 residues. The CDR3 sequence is CASSTRLAGVYAYEQYF. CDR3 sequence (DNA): TGTGCCAGCAGCACAAGACTAGCGGGAGTATACGCCTACGAGCAGTACTTC.